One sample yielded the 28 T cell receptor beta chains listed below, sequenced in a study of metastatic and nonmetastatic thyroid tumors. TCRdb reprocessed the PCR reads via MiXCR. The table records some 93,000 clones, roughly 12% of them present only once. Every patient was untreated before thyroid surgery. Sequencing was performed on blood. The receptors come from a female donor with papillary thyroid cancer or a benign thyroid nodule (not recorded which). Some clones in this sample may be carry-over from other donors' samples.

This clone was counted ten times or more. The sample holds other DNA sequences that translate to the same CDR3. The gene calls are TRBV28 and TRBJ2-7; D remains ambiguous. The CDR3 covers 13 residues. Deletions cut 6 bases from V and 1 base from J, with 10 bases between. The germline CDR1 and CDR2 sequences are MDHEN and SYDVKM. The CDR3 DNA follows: TGTGCCAGCAGGCGGACCGCTTCCTACGAGCAGTACTTC. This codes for CASRRTASYEQYF.

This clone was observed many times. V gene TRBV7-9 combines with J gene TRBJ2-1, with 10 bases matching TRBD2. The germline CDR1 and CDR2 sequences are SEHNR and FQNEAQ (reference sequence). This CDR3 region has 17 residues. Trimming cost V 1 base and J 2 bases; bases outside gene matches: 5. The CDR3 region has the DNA TGTGCCAGCAGCTTAGTGGGGACTAGCGTCCCCTACAATGAGCAGTTCTTC. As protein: CASSLVGTSVPYNEQFF.

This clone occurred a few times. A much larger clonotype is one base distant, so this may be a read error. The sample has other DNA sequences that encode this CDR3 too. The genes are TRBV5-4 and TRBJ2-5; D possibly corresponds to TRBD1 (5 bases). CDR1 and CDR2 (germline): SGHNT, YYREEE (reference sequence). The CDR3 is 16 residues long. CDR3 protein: CASSPKGKGKRETQYF. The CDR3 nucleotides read TGTGCCAGCAGCCCCAAGGGGAAGGGGAAGAGAGAGACCCAGTATTTC.

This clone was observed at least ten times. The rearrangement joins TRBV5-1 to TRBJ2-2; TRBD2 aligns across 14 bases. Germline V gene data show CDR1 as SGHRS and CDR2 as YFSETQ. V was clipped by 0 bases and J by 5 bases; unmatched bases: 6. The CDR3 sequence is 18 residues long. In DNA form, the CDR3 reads TGCGCCAGCAGCTTGGGACTAGCGGGAGGGCCGCGAACCGGGGAGCTGTTTTTT. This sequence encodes CASSLGLAGGPRTGELFF.

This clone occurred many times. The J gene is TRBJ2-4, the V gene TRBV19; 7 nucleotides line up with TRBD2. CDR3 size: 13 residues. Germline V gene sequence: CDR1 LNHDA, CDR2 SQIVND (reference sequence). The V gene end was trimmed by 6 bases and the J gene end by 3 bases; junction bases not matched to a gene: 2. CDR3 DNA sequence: TGTGCCAGTAGGGGGGGGGGCAAAAACATTCAGTACTTC. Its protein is CASRGGGKNIQYF.

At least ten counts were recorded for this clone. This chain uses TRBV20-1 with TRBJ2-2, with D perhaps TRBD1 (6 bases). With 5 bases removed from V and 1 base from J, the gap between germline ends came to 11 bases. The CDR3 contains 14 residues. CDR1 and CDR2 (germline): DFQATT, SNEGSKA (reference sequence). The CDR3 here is CSAPRGGNTGELFF. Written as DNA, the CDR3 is TGCAGTGCTCCCCGAGGGGGGAACACCGGGGAGCTGTTTTTT.

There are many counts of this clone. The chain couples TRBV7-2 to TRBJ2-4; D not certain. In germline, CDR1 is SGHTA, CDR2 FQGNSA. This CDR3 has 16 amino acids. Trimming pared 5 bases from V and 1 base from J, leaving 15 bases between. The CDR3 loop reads CASSPRASVAKNIQYF. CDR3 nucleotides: TGTGCCAGCAGCCCACGGGCTTCAGTGGCCAAAAACATTCAGTACTTC.

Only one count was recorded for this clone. The CDR3, as DNA: TGTGCCAGCAGTTTAAGTATGGAACTCGGACTATCGGGAGGGCCCTACGAGCAGTACTTC. This gives the protein CASSLSMELGLSGGPYEQYF. This chain joins TRBV12-3 or TRBV12-4 and TRBJ2-7; 8 bases map to TRBD2. The junction had 20 bases not matched to a gene; V was cut back by 2 bases and J by 2 bases. The CDR3 totals 20 residues.

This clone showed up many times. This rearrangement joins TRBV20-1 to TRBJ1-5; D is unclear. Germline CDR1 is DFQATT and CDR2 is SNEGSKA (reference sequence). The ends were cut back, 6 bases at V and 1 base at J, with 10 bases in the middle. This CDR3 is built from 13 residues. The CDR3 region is CSASTGSNQPQHF. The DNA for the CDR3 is TGCAGTGCCTCGACGGGGAGCAATCAGCCCCAGCATTTT.

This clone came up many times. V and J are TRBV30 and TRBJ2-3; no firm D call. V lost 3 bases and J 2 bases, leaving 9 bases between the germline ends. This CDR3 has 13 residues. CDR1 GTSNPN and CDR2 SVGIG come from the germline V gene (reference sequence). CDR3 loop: CAWRGSFTDTQYF. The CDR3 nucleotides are TGTGCCTGGAGGGGCTCTTTCACAGATACGCAGTATTTT.

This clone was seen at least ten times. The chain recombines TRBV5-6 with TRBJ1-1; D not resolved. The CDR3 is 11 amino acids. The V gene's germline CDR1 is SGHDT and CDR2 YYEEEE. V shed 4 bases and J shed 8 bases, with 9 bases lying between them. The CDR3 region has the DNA TGTGCCAGCAGCCACCGCCGAGAAGCTTTCTTT. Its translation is CASSHRREAFF.

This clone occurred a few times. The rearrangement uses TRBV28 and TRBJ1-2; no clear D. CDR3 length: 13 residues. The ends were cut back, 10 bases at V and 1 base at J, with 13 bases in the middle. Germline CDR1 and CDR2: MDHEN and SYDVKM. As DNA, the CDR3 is TGTGCCATCATCTCCGGGCGTAACTATGGCTACACCTTC. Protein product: CAIISGRNYGYTF.

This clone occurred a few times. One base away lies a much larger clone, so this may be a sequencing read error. In DNA, the CDR3 is TGTGCCAGCAGTTTTTCATCCGATTACGAGCAGTACTTC. It is translated as CASSFSSDYEQYF. The chain uses TRBV28 and TRBJ2-7; D not certain. The CDR3 has 13 residues. Between the trimmed V and J ends, which lost 3 bases and 4 bases, there was a span of 10 bases. CDR1 and CDR2 (germline): MDHEN, SYDVKM.

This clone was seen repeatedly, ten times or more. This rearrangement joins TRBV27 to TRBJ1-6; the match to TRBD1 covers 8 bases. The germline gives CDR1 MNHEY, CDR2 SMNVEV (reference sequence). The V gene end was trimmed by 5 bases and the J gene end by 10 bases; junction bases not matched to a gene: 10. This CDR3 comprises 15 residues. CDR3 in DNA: TGTGCCAGCAGTACAAAATCGACAGGGGAATCACCCCTCCACTTT. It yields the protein CASSTKSTGESPLHF.

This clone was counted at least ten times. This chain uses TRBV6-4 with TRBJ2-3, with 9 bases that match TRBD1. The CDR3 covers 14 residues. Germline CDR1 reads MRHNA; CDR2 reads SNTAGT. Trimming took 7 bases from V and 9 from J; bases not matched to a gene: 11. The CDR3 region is CASTPTPGQGTQYF. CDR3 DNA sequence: TGTGCCAGCACCCCGACCCCGGGACAGGGCACGCAGTATTTT.

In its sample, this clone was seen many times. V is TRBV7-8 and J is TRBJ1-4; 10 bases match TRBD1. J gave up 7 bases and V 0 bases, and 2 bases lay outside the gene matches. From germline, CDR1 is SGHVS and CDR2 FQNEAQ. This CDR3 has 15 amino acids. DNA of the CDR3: TGTGCCAGCAGCTTAGCGGGGACAGGGGTTGAAAAACTGTTTTTT. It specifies CASSLAGTGVEKLFF.

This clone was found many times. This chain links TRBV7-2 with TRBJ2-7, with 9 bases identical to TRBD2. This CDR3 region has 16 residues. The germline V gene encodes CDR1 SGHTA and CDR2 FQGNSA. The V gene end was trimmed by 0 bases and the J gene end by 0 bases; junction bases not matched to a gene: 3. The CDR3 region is CASSLAISGSSYEQYF. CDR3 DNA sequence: TGTGCCAGCAGCTTAGCTATTAGCGGGAGCTCCTACGAGCAGTACTTC. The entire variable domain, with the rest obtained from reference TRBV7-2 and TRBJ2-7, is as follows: GAGVSQSPSNKVTEKGKDVELRCDPISGHTALYWYRQSLGQGLEFLIYFQGNSAPDKSGLPSDRFSAERTGGSVSTLTIQRTQQEDSAVYLCASSLAISGSSYEQYFGPGTRLTVT.

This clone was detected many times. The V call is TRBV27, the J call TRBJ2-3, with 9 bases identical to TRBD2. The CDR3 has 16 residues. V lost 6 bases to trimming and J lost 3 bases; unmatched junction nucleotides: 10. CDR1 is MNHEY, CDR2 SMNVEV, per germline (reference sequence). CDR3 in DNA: TGTGCCAGCAGCGTTAGCGGGAGACCTCTTACAGATACGCAGTATTTT. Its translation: CASSVSGRPLTDTQYF.

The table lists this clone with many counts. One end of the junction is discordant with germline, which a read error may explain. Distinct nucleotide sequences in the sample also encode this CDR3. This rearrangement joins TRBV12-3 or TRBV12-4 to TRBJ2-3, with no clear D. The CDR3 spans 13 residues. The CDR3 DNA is TGCGCCAGCACCAAACGACCCTCAGATACGCAGTATTTT. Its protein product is CASTKRPSDTQYF.

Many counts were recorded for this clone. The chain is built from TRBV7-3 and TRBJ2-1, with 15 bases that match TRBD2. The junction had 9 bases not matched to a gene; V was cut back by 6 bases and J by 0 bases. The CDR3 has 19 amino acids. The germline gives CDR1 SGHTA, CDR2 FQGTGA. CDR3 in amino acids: CASRLLGLAGGSSYNEQFF. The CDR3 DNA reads TGTGCCAGCAGATTACTAGGACTAGCGGGAGGGAGCTCCTACAATGAGCAGTTCTTC.

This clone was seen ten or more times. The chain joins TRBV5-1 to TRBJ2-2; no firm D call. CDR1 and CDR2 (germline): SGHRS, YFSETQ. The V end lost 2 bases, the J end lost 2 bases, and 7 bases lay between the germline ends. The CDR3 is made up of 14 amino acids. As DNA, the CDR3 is TGCGCCAGCAGCTTTCGACAAAACACCGGGGAGCTGTTTTTT. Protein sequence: CASSFRQNTGELFF. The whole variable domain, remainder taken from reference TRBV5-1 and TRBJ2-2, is KAGVTQTPRYLIKTRGQQVTLSCSPISGHRSVSWYQQTPGQGLQFLFEYFSETQRNKGNFPGRFSGRQFSNSRSEMNVSTLELGDSALYLCASSFRQNTGELFFGEGSRLTVL.

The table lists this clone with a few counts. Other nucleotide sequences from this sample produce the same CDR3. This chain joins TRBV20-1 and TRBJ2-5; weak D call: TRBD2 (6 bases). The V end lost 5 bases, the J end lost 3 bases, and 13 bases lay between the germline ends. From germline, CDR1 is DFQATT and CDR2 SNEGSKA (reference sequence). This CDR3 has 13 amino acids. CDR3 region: CSALRGGEETQYF. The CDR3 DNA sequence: TGCAGTGCTCTCCGGGGCGGGGAAGAGACCCAGTACTTC.

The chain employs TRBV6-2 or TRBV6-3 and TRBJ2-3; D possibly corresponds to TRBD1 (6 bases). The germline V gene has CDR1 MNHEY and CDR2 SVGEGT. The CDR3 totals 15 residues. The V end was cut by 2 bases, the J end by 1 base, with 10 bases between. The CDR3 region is CASSYRQGRTDTQYF. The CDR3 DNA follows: TGTGCCAGCAGTTACCGTCAGGGGCGCACAGATACGCAGTATTTT.

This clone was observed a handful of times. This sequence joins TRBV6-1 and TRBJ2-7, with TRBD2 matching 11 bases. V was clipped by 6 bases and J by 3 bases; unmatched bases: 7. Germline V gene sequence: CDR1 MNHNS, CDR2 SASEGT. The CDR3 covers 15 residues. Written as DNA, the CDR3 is TGTGCCAGCAGCAAGACTAGCGGGACCTACTACGAGCAGTACTTC. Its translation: CASSKTSGTYYEQYF.

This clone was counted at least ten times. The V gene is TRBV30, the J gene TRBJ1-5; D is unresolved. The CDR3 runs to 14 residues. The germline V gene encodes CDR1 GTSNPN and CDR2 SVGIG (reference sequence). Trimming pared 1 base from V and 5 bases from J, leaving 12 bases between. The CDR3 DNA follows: TGTGCCTGGAGTGAAGGGCTAAATTATCAGCCCCAGCATTTT. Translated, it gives CAWSEGLNYQPQHF.

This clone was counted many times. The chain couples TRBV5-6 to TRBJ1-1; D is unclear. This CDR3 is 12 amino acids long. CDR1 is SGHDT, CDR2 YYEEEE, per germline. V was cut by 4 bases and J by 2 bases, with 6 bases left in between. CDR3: CASSIRNTEAFF. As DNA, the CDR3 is TGTGCCAGCAGCATTAGAAACACTGAAGCTTTCTTT.

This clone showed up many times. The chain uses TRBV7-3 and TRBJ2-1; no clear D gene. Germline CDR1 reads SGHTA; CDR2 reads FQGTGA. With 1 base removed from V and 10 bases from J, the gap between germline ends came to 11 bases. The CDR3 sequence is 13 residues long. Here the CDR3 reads CASSLNPRYEQFF. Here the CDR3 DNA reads TGTGCCAGCAGCTTAAATCCCCGGTACGAGCAGTTCTTC. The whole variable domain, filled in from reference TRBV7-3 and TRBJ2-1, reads GAGVSQTPSNKVTEKGKYVELRCDPISGHTALYWYRQSLGQGPEFLIYFQGTGAADDSGLPNDRFFAVRPEGSVSTLKIQRTERGDSAVYLCASSLNPRYEQFFGPGTRLTVL.

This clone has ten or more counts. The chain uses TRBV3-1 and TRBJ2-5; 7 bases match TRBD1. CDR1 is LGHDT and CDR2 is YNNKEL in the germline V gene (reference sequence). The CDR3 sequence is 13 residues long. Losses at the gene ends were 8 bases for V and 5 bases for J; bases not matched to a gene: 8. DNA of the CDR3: TGTGCCAGCGGGACAGTACAATCGGAGACCCAGTACTTC. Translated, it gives CASGTVQSETQYF.